This T cell receptor (beta chain) came from a study of CD8+CD57+ T cells in acquired aplastic anemia. Individuals selected for sequencing had exhibited CD8+CD57+ cell expansion on flow cytometry. CDR3 and TCR beta VDJ profiling relied on a genomic DNA template. Each CDR3 protein gets one entry after TCRdb re-called the reads with MiXCR. The sample consists of over 150,000 distinct CDR3 sequences, nearly 50% of them appearing once. Specimen: sorted CD4+, CD8+, or CD8+CD57+ T cells (not recorded which) from PBMCs. The sequence derives from a human donor with aplastic anemia.

The CDR3 DNA reads as TGTGCCAGCAGACTCCTAGGTGGTGAGCAGTTCTTC. Translated: CASRLLGGEQFF. This chain joins TRBV14 and TRBJ2-1; D gene uncertain. V shed 6 bases and J shed 9 bases, with 12 bases lying between them. CDR3 length: 12 residues. Germline V gene sequence: CDR1 SGHDN, CDR2 FVKESK.